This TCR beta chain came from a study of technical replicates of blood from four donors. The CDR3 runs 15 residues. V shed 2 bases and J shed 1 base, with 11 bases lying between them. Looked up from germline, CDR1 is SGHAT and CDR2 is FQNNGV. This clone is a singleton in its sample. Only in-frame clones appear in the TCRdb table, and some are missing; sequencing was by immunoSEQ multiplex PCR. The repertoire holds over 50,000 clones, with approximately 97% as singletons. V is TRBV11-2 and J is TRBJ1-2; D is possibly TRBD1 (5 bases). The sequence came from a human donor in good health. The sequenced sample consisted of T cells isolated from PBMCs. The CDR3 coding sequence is TGTGCCAGCAGCTTAAGCCCGACAGTTAACTATGGCTACACCTTC. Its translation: CASSLSPTVNYGYTF. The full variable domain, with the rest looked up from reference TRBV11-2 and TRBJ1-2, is EAGVAQSPRYKIIEKRQSVAFWCNPISGHATLYWYQQILGQGPKLLIQFQNNGVVDDSQLPKDRFSAERLKGVDSTLKIQPAKLEDSAVYLCASSLSPTVNYGYTFGSGTRLTVV.